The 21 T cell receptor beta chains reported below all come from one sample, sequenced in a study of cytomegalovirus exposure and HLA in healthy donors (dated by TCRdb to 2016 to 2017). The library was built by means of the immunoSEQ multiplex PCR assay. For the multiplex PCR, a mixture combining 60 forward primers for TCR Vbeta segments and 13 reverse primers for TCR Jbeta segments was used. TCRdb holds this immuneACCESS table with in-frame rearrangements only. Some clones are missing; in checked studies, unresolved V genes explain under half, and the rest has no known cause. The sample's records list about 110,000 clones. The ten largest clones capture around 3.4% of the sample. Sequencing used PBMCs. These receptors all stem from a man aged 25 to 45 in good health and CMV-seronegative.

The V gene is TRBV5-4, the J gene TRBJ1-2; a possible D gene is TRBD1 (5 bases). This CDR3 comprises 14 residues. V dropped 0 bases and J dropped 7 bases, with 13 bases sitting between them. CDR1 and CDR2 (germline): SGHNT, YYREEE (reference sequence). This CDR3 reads CASSLERGRGGYTF. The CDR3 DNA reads TGTGCCAGCAGCTTGGAAAGGGGCCGTGGTGGCTACACCTTC.

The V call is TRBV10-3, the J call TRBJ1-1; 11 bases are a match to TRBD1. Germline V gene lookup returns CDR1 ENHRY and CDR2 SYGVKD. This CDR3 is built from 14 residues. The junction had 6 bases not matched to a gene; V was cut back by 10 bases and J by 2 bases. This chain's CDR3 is CATGTGGLNTEAFF. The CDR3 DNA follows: TGTGCCACCGGGACAGGGGGACTAAACACTGAAGCTTTCTTT.

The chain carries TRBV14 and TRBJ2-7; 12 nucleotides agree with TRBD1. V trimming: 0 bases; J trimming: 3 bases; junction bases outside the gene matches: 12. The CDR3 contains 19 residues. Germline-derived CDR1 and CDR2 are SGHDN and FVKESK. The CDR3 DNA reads TGTGCCAGCAGCCAAGAATATAGCTGGGGGACAGGGGGCCTCTACGAGCAGTACTTC. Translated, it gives CASSQEYSWGTGGLYEQYF.

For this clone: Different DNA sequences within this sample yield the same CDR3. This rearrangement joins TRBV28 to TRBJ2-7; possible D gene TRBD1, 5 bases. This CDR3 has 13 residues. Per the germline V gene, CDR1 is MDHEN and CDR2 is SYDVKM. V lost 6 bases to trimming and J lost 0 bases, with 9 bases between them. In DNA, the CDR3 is TGTGCCAGCAGCCCAGGGTACTCCTACGAGCAGTACTTC. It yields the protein CASSPGYSYEQYF.

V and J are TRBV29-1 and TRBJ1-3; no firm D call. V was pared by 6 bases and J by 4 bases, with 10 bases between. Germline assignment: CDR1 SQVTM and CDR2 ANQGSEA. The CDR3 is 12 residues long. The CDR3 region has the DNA TGCAGCGTCGGAGACGAAGGAAACACCATATATTTT. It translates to CSVGDEGNTIYF.

CDR3 amino acids: CASSPPGLANTGELFF. The CDR3 DNA is TGTGCCAGCTCCCCGCCGGGACTAGCGAACACCGGGGAGCTGTTTTTT. V gene TRBV18 combines with J gene TRBJ2-2, with 8 bases fitting TRBD2. Per the germline V gene, CDR1 is KGHSH and CDR2 is LQKENI. The CDR3 is 16 residues long. Unmatched junction bases numbered 6, after V lost 6 bases and J lost 0 bases.

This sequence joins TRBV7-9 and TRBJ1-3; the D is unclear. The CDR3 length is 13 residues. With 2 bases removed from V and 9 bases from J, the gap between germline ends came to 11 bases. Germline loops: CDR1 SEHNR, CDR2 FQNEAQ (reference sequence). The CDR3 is CASSLLTGSTIYF. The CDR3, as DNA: TGTGCCAGCAGCTTACTGACTGGGAGCACCATATATTTT.

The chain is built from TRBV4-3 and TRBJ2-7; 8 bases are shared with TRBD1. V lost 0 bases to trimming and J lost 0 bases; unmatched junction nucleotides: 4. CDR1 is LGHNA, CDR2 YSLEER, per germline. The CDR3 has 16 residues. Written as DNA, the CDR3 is TGCGCCAGCAGCCAAGATCTGGGACAGGACTCCTACGAGCAGTACTTC. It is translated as CASSQDLGQDSYEQYF.

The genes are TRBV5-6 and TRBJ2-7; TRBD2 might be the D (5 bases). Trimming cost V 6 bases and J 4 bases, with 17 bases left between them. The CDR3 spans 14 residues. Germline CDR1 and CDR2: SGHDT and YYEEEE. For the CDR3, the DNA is TGTGCCAGCATGAGGAGTAACCGACTATACGAGCAGTACTTC. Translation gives CASMRSNRLYEQYF.

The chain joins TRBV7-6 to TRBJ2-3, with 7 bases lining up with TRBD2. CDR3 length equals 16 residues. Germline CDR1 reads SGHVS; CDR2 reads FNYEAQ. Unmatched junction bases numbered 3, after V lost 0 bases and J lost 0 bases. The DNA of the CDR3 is TGTGCCAGCAGCTTAGCGAGCGGGACTAGCACAGATACGCAGTATTTT. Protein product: CASSLASGTSTDTQYF.

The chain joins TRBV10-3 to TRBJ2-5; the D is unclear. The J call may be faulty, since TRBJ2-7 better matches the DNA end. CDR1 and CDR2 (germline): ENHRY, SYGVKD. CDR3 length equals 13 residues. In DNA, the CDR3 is TGTGCCATCAGTGAGCCCGGGTTCTACGAGCAGTACTTC. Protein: CAISEPGFYEQYF.

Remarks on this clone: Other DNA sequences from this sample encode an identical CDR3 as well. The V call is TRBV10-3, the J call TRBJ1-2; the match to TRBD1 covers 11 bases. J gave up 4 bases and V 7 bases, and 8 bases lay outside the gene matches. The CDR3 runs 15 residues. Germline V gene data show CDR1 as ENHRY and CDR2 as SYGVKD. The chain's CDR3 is CAITGTGTGGYGYTF. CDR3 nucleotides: TGTGCCATCACCGGAACCGGGACAGGGGGCTATGGCTACACCTTC.

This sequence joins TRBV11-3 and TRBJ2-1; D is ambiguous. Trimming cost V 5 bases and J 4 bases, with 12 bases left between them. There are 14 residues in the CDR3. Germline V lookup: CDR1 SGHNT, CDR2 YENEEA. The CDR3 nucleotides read TGTGCCAGCAGCGCAGACGGCAGGTACAATGAGCAGTTCTTC. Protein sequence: CASSADGRYNEQFF.

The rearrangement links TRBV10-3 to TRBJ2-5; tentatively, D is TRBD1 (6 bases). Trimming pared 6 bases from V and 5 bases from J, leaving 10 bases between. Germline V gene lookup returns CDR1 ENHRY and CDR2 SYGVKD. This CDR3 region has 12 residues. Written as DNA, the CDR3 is TGTGCCATCAGCCGGGACAAGGAGACCCAGTACTTC. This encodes CAISRDKETQYF.

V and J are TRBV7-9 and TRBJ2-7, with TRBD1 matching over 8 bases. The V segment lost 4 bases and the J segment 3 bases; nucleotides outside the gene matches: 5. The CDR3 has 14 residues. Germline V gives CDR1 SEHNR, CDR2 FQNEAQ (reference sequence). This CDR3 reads CASSSVTGVYEQYF. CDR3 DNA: TGTGCCAGCAGCTCAGTGACAGGGGTCTACGAGCAGTACTTC.

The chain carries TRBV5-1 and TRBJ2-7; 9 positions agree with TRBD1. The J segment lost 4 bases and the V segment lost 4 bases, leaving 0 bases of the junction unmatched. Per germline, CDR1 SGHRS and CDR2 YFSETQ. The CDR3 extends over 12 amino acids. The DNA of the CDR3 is TGCGCCAGCAGCGGACAGGGGTACGAGCAGTACTTC. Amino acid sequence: CASSGQGYEQYF.

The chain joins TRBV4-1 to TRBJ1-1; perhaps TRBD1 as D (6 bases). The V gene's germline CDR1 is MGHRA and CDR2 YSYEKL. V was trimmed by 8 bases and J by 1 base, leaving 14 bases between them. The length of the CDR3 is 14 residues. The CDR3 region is CASRGGAGNTEAFF. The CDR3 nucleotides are TGCGCCAGCCGCGGGGGGGCTGGGAACACTGAAGCTTTCTTT.

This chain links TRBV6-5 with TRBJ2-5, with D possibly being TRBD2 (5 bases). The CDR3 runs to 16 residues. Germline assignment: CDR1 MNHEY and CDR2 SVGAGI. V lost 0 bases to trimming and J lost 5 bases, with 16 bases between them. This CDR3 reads CASSYSVGVNGETQYF. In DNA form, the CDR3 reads TGTGCCAGCAGTTACTCGGTCGGGGTCAACGGGGAGACCCAGTACTTC.

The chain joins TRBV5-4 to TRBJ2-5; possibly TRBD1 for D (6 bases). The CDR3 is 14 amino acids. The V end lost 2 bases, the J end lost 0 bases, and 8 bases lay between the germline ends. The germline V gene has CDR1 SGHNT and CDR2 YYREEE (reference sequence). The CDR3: CASSFRGYQETQYF. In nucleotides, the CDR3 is TGTGCCAGCAGCTTCAGGGGTTACCAAGAGACCCAGTACTTC.

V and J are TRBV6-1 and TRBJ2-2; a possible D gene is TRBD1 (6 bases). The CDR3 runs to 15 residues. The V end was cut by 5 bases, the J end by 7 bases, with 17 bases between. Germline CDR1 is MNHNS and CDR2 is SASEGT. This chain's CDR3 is CASSQQRRGGGELFF. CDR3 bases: TGTGCCAGCAGTCAACAGCGCAGGGGTGGCGGGGAGCTGTTTTTT.

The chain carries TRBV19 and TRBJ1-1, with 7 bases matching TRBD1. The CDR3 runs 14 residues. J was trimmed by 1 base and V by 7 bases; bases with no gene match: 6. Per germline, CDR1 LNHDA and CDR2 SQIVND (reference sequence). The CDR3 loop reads CASKQTGTNTEAFF. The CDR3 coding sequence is TGTGCCAGTAAACAGACAGGGACGAACACTGAAGCTTTCTTT.